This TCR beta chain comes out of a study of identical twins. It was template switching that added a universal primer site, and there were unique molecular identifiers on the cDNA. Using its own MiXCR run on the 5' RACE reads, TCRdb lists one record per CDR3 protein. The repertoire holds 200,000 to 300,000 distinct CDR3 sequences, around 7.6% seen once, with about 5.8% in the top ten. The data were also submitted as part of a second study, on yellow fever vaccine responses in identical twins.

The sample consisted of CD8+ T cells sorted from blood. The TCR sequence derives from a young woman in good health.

CDR3 nucleotide sequence: TGTGCCAGCAGCTTAGATTTGTTAGGGGGGGGCGCCGGTCAGCCCCAGCATTTT. It yields the protein CASSLDLLGGGAGQPQHF. V gene TRBV7-8 combines with J gene TRBJ1-5, with D tentatively TRBD1 (6 bases). V gave up 1 base and J gave up 6 bases, with 22 bases separating them. Germline assignment: CDR1 SGHVS and CDR2 FQNEAQ. This CDR3 has 18 residues.